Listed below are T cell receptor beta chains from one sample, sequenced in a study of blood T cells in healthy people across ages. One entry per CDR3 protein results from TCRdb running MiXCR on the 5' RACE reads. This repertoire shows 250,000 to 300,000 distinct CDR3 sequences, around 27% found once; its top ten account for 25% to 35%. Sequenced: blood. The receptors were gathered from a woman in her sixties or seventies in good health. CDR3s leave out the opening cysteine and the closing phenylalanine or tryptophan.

ASSVTGGGELF | TRBV5-5
ASSLEGGFYNEQF | TRBV5-1
SALGTLIYNEQF | TRBV29-1
ASSQDAPRGSRKTQY | TRBV3-1
ASRPVGGLISEAF | TRBV7-8
ASSQVIQRGRSQPQH | TRBV4-1
ASSFSGRGNIQY | TRBV5-6
ASTSAAGPSEQY | TRBV2
ASSFSPRRLISGANVLT | TRBV6-5
ASSYNRGYGYT | TRBV12-3/TRBV12-4
ASSPRTSGIANEQF | TRBV18
ASRLGTTNEKLF | TRBV28
ASSYSGGVYGYT | TRBV6-5
SAREDGDSPLH | TRBV20-1
AIFSGRLTDTQY | TRBV10-3
SARDDRRPTTNEKLF | TRBV20-1
SVEGKETQY | TRBV29-1
ASSLAGEQF | TRBV11-1
ASSLGPGGNEQF | TRBV7-9
ASRMGLGGETQY | TRBV7-2
ASSQDLGLAANNEQF | TRBV4-3
STIQLTDTQY | TRBV20-1
ASSLGVGASTNYGYT | TRBV7-2
SVEPGYNEQF | TRBV29-1
SVSGGNTEAF | TRBV20-1
ASAAAGVKPGQY | TRBV28
SARVFGGDNQPQH | TRBV20-1
ASSPQITSYGYT | TRBV7-9